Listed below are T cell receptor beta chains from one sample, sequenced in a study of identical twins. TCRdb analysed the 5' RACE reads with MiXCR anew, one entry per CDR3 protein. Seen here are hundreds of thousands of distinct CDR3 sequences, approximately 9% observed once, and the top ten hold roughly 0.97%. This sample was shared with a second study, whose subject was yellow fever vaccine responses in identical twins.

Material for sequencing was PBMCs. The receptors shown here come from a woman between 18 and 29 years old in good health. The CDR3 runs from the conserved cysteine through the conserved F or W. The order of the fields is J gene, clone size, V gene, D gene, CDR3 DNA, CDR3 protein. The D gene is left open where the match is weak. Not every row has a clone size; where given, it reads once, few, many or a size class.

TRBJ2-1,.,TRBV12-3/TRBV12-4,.,TGTGCCAGTAAGCGTGGGGGGGCCGCCTACAATGAGCAGTTCTTC,CASKRGGAAYNEQFF
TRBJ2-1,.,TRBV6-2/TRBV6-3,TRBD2,TGTGCCAGCAGCATACTAGCGGGAGGGCCCAATGAGCAGTTCTTC,CASSILAGGPNEQFF
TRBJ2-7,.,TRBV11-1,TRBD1,TGTGCCAGCAGCTTAGCTTGGACAGGGGATACCTACGAGCAGTACTTC,CASSLAWTGDTYEQYF
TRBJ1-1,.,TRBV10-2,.,TGCGCCAGCAGGGATTGGGGGACGATGAACACTGAAGCTTTCTTT,CASRDWGTMNTEAFF
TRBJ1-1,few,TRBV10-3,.,TGTGCCATCAGTGAAGACATGTTCACTGAAGCTTTCTTT,CAISEDMFTEAFF
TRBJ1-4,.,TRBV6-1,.,TGTGCCAGCAGTGAAGCTAAGGGCCGGGATGAAAAACTGTTTTTT,CASSEAKGRDEKLFF
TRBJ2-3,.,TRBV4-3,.,TGCGCCAGCAGCCAAGGGTTAGCGGCTAGCACAGATACGCAGTATTTT,CASSQGLAASTDTQYF
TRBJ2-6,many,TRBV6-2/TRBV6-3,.,TGTGCCAGCAGTCCACTTAGGGACGGGGCCAACGTCCTGACTTTC,CASSPLRDGANVLTF
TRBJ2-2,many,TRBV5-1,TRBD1,TGCGCCAGCAGCTTGGAATACCCGGGACAGGGTTTCGGCGGGGAGCTGTTTTTT,CASSLEYPGQGFGGELFF
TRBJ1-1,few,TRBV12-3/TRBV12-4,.,TGTGCCAGCAGTCTAAATGGGCCGCCGAACACTGAAGCTTTCTTT,CASSLNGPPNTEAFF
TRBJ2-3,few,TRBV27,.,TGTGCCAGCGCGGGGGACAGGCCAGATACGCAGTATTTT,CASAGDRPDTQYF
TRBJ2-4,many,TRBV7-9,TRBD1,TGTGCCAGCAGCTTGACAGGGGAGGAGGACATTCAGTACTTC,CASSLTGEEDIQYF
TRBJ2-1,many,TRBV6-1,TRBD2,TGTGCCAGCAGTAAAACAGGCCGGACTAGCGGGGGAAGCTACAATGAGCAGTTCTTC,CASSKTGRTSGGSYNEQFF
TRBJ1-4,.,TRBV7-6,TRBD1,TGTGCCAGCAGCTTAGGGACCGGGACAGGGCATGAAAAACTGTTTTTT,CASSLGTGTGHEKLFF